Below are 22 T cell receptor beta chains sequenced from a single sample in a study of T cell responses to AZD1222 COVID-19 vaccine. Sequenced by immunoSEQ multiplex PCR; TCRdb stores in-frame clones only, minus some. The sample has approximately 130,000 clones, roughly 90% seen once. The input for sequencing was peripheral blood, taken on day 0 of AZD1222 vaccination. These receptors all come from an adult in good health.

The genes are TRBV4-3 and TRBJ2-7, with a weak D call TRBD2 (6 bases). V lost 2 bases to trimming and J lost 3 bases, with 11 bases between them. Germline CDR1 LGHNA, CDR2 YSLEER. The CDR3 sequence is 14 residues long. CDR3 coding DNA: TGCGCCAGCAGCCAACGTCCCGGGAGCTACGAGCAGTACTTC. This sequence encodes CASSQRPGSYEQYF.

J is TRBJ1-1 and V is TRBV30; D ambiguous. The germline CDR1 and CDR2 sequences are GTSNPN and SVGIG (reference sequence). V was shortened by 4 bases and J by 4 bases, with 7 bases between the two germline ends. The CDR3 spans 11 residues. DNA for the CDR3: TGTGCCTGGATACTGATCACTGAAGCTTTCTTT. Protein product: CAWILITEAFF.

The chain carries TRBV7-2 and TRBJ2-3; TRBD1 matches 7 bases. The CDR3 runs 17 residues. Trimming cost V 2 bases and J 2 bases; bases outside gene matches: 10. Germline V gene data show CDR1 as SGHTA and CDR2 as FQGNSA. The CDR3, as DNA: TGTGCCAGCAGCTTAACCGAAGGGGGCGGGTACACAGATACGCAGTATTTT. It encodes CASSLTEGGGYTDTQYF.

The genes are TRBV11-3 and TRBJ1-1; no reliable D call. The CDR3 loop spans 13 amino acids. CDR1 and CDR2 from the germline V gene are SGHNT and YENEEA. V was pared by 0 bases and J by 1 base, with 3 bases between. In DNA form, the CDR3 reads TGTGCCAGCAGCTTAGAGGGGAACACTGAAGCTTTCTTT. Translation gives CASSLEGNTEAFF. Supplemented by reference TRBV11-3 and TRBJ1-1, the full variable domain reads EAGVVQSPRYKIIEKKQPVAFWCNPISGHNTLYWYLQNLGQGPELLIRYENEEAVDDSQLPKDRFSAERLKGVDSTLKIQPAELGDSAVYLCASSLEGNTEAFFGQGTRLTVV.

V and J are TRBV28 and TRBJ1-1, with a possible D match to TRBD1 (5 bases). Trimming took 5 bases from V and 0 from J, leaving 22 bases between them. The CDR3 is 18 residues long. Germline V gives CDR1 MDHEN, CDR2 SYDVKM. Here the CDR3 DNA reads TGTGCCAGCAGTCAAACTTCGCCGAACAGGCCGATGAACACTGAAGCTTTCTTT. Residues: CASSQTSPNRPMNTEAFF.

The rearrangement links TRBV15 to TRBJ2-2, with TRBD1 matching 7 bases. The CDR3 runs 16 residues. Trimming cost V 2 bases and J 7 bases; bases outside gene matches: 10. Germline loops: CDR1 LNHNV, CDR2 YYDKDF (reference sequence). This chain's CDR3 is CATSRSIGGVGGELFF. In DNA form, the CDR3 reads TGTGCCACCAGCAGATCTATAGGGGGCGTCGGCGGGGAGCTGTTTTTT. Drawing the rest from reference TRBV15 and TRBJ2-2, the complete variable domain is DAMVIQNPRYQVTQFGKPVTLSCSQTLNHNVMYWYQQKSSQAPKLLFHYYDKDFNNEADTPDNFQSRRPNTSFCFLDIRSPGLGDTAMYLCATSRSIGGVGGELFFGEGSRLTVL.

The chain combines TRBV7-9 with TRBJ1-2, with 9 bases identical to TRBD1. The V gene's germline CDR1 is SEHNR and CDR2 FQNEAQ (reference sequence). V was clipped by 1 base and J by 2 bases; unmatched bases: 2. The CDR3 length is 15 residues. The CDR3: CASSLVGTGNYGYTF. In DNA, the CDR3 is TGTGCCAGCAGCTTAGTGGGGACAGGGAACTATGGCTACACCTTC.

V usage is TRBV6-6 and J usage is TRBJ2-5, with a possible D match to TRBD1 (6 bases). The CDR3 totals 14 residues. Looked up from germline, CDR1 is MNHNY and CDR2 is SVGAGI (reference sequence). The V end was cut by 5 bases, the J end by 0 bases, with 10 bases between. CDR3 loop: CASSPPGDQETQYF. CDR3 nucleotide sequence: TGTGCCAGCAGTCCGCCAGGGGACCAAGAGACCCAGTACTTC.

This clone was observed a single time. This chain uses TRBV19 with TRBJ1-1; possible D gene TRBD1, 5 bases. V was pared by 1 base and J by 3 bases, with 9 bases between. Germline CDR1 LNHDA, CDR2 SQIVND (reference sequence). This CDR3 comprises 14 residues. The CDR3 DNA follows: TGTGCCAGTAGTATAGCGGGCAGGGACACTGAAGCTTTCTTT. Translation gives CASSIAGRDTEAFF.

The chain joins TRBV13 to TRBJ1-1; D may be TRBD1 (6 bases). This CDR3 has 17 amino acids. V was pared by 0 bases and J by 5 bases, with 19 bases between. Per the germline V gene, CDR1 is PRHDT and CDR2 is FYEKMQ (reference sequence). CDR3: CASSLGRRGPQGTEAFF. The CDR3 DNA reads as TGTGCCAGCAGCTTAGGCCGACGGGGGCCTCAGGGGACTGAAGCTTTCTTT.

The chain is built from TRBV7-3 and TRBJ2-1; 9 bases match TRBD1. Germline V gene lookup returns CDR1 SGHTA and CDR2 FQGTGA. Trimming removed 3 bases from V and 0 bases from J; junction bases left unmatched: 3. This CDR3 comprises 16 residues. The CDR3 loop reads CASSFRQGGSYNEQFF. CDR3 DNA: TGTGCCAGCAGCTTTAGACAGGGGGGCTCCTACAATGAGCAGTTCTTC.

CDR3 sequence (DNA): TGTGCCAGCAGCCCGGGACTAGCGGGAGGGCAGAGATACGAGCAGTACTTC. This sequence encodes CASSPGLAGGQRYEQYF. V and J are TRBV7-8 and TRBJ2-7; 16 positions match TRBD2. Germline CDR1 reads SGHVS; CDR2 reads FQNEAQ. CDR3 size: 17 residues. V trimming: 5 bases; J trimming: 4 bases; junction bases outside the gene matches: 8.

The chain joins TRBV6-4 to TRBJ2-2; D call uncertain. Trimming stripped 2 bases from V and 3 bases from J, with 4 bases between. The CDR3 spans 13 residues. Germline values: CDR1 MRHNA, CDR2 SNTAGT. The CDR3 sequence: CASSDAYTGELFF. The CDR3 DNA follows: TGTGCCAGCAGTGACGCCTACACCGGGGAGCTGTTTTTT.

The rearrangement uses TRBV18 and TRBJ1-1; D is undetermined. In germline, CDR1 is KGHSH, CDR2 LQKENI. The CDR3 is 16 amino acids. Deletions cut 1 base from V and 0 bases from J, with 12 bases between. The CDR3 bases are TGTGCCAGCTCACCACGAACAGTCGCCATGAACACTGAAGCTTTCTTT. It codes for CASSPRTVAMNTEAFF.

The chain recombines TRBV11-1 with TRBJ1-6, with 7 bases that match TRBD1. This CDR3 is built from 14 residues. The J segment lost 8 bases and the V segment lost 4 bases, leaving 5 bases of the junction unmatched. Per the germline V gene, CDR1 is SGHAT and CDR2 is FQDESV (reference sequence). The CDR3 sequence is CASSYRGSDSPLHF. The CDR3 region has the DNA TGTGCCAGCAGCTACAGGGGATCGGATTCACCCCTCCACTTT.

This clone was recorded only once. This CDR3 reads CASSVGEVGISYEQYF. In DNA form, the CDR3 reads TGTGCCAGCAGCGTAGGGGAGGTCGGGATTTCCTACGAGCAGTACTTC. The rearrangement uses TRBV9 and TRBJ2-7, with D tentatively TRBD2 (6 bases). Per germline, CDR1 SGDLS and CDR2 YYNGEE. The ends were cut back, 0 bases at V and 1 base at J, with 14 bases in the middle. The CDR3 is 16 amino acids.

CDR3 sequence: CASTRNYGYTF. The CDR3 region has the DNA TGTGCCAGTACCCGGAACTATGGCTACACCTTC. This rearrangement joins TRBV19 to TRBJ1-2, with D unclear. In germline, CDR1 is LNHDA, CDR2 SQIVND (reference sequence). Trimming took 7 bases from V and 2 from J, leaving 5 bases between them. The CDR3 is 11 residues long.

This sequence joins TRBV6-6 and TRBJ2-2; D not resolved. V lost 3 bases, J lost 0 bases, and 5 bases lay in between. The CDR3 is 14 residues long. The germline V gene has CDR1 MNHNY and CDR2 SVGAGI (reference sequence). CDR3 nucleotides: TGTGCCAGCAGTTATACAGCGAACACCGGGGAGCTGTTTTTT. Protein sequence: CASSYTANTGELFF.

The genes are TRBV4-3 and TRBJ2-1; TRBD1 aligns across 8 bases. Germline V CDR1 and CDR2: LGHNA, YSLEER. The V segment lost 2 bases and the J segment 2 bases; nucleotides outside the gene matches: 2. The CDR3 totals 15 residues. Here the CDR3 DNA reads TGCGCCAGCAGCCAACGGGACAGGACCTACAATGAGCAGTTCTTC. Translation gives CASSQRDRTYNEQFF.

This chain links TRBV7-2 with TRBJ2-5, with D perhaps matching TRBD2 (6 bases). CDR1 and CDR2 from the germline V gene are SGHTA and FQGNSA. This CDR3 has 15 residues. Trimming stripped 1 base from V and 1 base from J, with 10 bases between. CDR3 DNA sequence: TGTGCCAGCAGCTTAGTGGGGGGAATCCAAGAGACCCAGTACTTC. It translates to CASSLVGGIQETQYF. Filled out from reference TRBV7-2 and TRBJ2-5, the complete variable domain reads GAGVSQSPSNKVTEKGKDVELRCDPISGHTALYWYRQSLGQGLEFLIYFQGNSAPDKSGLPSDRFSAERTGGSVSTLTIQRTQQEDSAVYLCASSLVGGIQETQYFGPGTRLLVL.

This clone came up once. This rearrangement joins TRBV19 to TRBJ1-1; D unresolved. Germline assignment: CDR1 LNHDA and CDR2 SQIVND (reference sequence). V shed 0 bases and J shed 6 bases, with 11 bases lying between them. CDR3 size: 14 residues. Here the CDR3 reads CASSIDRRAAEAFF. In DNA form, the CDR3 reads TGTGCCAGTAGTATAGATAGGAGGGCCGCTGAAGCTTTCTTT.

The chain recombines TRBV30 with TRBJ2-7; D is unresolved. The V gene's germline CDR1 is GTSNPN and CDR2 SVGIG (reference sequence). Deletions cut 2 bases from V and 3 bases from J, with 11 bases between. The CDR3 loop spans 13 amino acids. The CDR3, as DNA: TGTGCCTGGAGTTCCTTCGGTGACTACGAGCAGTACTTC. This gives the protein CAWSSFGDYEQYF.